This T cell receptor beta chain was identified during a study of T cells after somatic rescue of genetic block. This CDR3 is 15 amino acids long. Germline CDR1 and CDR2: MNHEY and SVGAGI. V gave up 5 bases and J gave up 3 bases, with 16 bases separating them. Assay: immunoSEQ multiplex PCR; the TCRdb copy retains only in-frame clones and omits some. The sample shows about 88,000 clones, around 89% of them seen only once. The sequenced material came from peripheral blood mononuclear cells (PBMCs). The chain joins TRBV6-5 to TRBJ1-1; no definite D call. The receptor was isolated from a woman under 30. CDR3 in amino acids: CASSPVPTGYTEAFF. In nucleotides, the CDR3 is TGTGCCAGCAGTCCCGTCCCAACGGGGTACACTGAAGCTTTCTTT.